This record looks at one T cell receptor beta chain sequence and its context. Its matching antigen is unknown. This sample is part of a study of T-cell memory formation after mild COVID-19. General study findings and limits: CD4+ contracting clones lay mainly in CM and EM, CD8+ ones in EMRA. Whether second-wave clones peaking at day 37 were SARS-CoV-2 specific went unconfirmed.

From the 5' RACE reads, TCRdb called clonotypes with MiXCR, one entry per CDR3 protein. The sample records 250,000 to 350,000 distinct CDR3 sequences, approximately 20% being singletons. The CDR3 is 14 amino acids. Trimming pared 9 bases from V and 4 bases from J, leaving 19 bases between. The sample comprised PBMCs or a T cell subset sorted from them (not recorded which). The sequence was obtained from a man younger than 30 who had mild COVID-19 (a few samples of this study predate the infection). Cell type and time point are not known. The chain combines TRBV12-3 or TRBV12-4 with TRBJ2-7, with D possibly called TRBD1 or TRBD2 (5 bases each). The CDR3 region is CASLGTGSFYEQYF. The CDR3, as DNA: TGTGCCAGTTTGGGGACGGGGTCATTTTACGAGCAGTACTTC.